Listed below are T cell receptor beta chains from one sample, sequenced in a study of cytomegalovirus exposure and HLA in healthy donors. Repertoires were generated with immunoSEQ multiplex PCR, while TCRdb's copy carries only in-frame clones and drops some. The data show approximately 280,000 clones, approximately 86% seen once. Material: PBMCs. The receptors originated from a woman between 18 and 30 years old in good health and CMV-seronegative. The CDR3 runs from the conserved cysteine through the conserved F or W. A D gene is named only where the DNA matches it firmly.

J gene	D gene	V gene	CDR3 protein
TRBJ1-2	NA	TRBV9	CASSVDPGSPGYTF
TRBJ2-7	NA	TRBV7-9	CASSFGGVRQFVDYEQYF
TRBJ1-1	TRBD1	TRBV30	CAWSQNRGGTEAFF
TRBJ2-1	TRBD2	TRBV4-1	CASSQGLAGSYNEQFF
TRBJ1-1	NA	TRBV5-1	CASSFAGTPNTEAFF
TRBJ2-1	TRBD1	TRBV4-1	CASSQVRGTYNEQFF
TRBJ2-7	TRBD1	TRBV6-1	CASRSPGQAYEQYF
TRBJ2-5	NA	TRBV5-6	CASSLQEVQGQETQYF
TRBJ1-6	TRBD1	TRBV4-3	CASSQGPGDRGNSPLHF
TRBJ1-1	TRBD1	TRBV13	CASSSRQGGTEAFF
TRBJ2-4	TRBD2	TRBV27	CASSFSGRPKGIQYF
TRBJ1-1	TRBD1	TRBV6-1	CASTVITGVTEAFF
TRBJ2-7	NA	TRBV25-1	CASSPHGRDYEQYF
TRBJ2-5	TRBD2	TRBV5-1	CASSRGTSGGKETQYF
TRBJ1-2	TRBD1	TRBV5-1	CASSSGQGDGYTF
TRBJ1-1	TRBD1	TRBV25-1	CASSDGQENTEAFF
TRBJ1-1	NA	TRBV27	CASSIGQIDFTEAFF
TRBJ2-3	TRBD2	TRBV6-1	CASSEVTSTTDTQYF
TRBJ2-5	TRBD2	TRBV7-8	CASSLGGTSGSGETQYF
TRBJ1-2	NA	TRBV5-1	CASSPGQTNYGYTF
TRBJ2-1	TRBD1	TRBV7-7	CASSLRTGYYEQFF
TRBJ2-6	TRBD1	TRBV19	CASSIKGQVISGANVLTF
TRBJ1-5	TRBD1	TRBV30	CAWRITGGNQPQHF
TRBJ1-2	TRBD1	TRBV7-9	CASSDGIRGLYGYTF
TRBJ1-2	TRBD1	TRBV18	CASSPNRGDYGYTF
TRBJ2-1	NA	TRBV27	CASSLKGPPGIGQFF
TRBJ2-1	TRBD2	TRBV5-6	CASSLRLAGGPSNEQFF